Following are 10 T cell receptor beta chains from one sample sequenced in a study of cytomegalovirus exposure and HLA in healthy donors. The PCR was carried out with 60 Vbeta primers and 13 Jbeta primers. Data came from immunoSEQ multiplex PCR; TCRdb stores just in-frame clones and leaves some out. The sample lists 180,000 or so clones; 60% to 80% were seen once. Input material: PBMCs. The receptors derive from a man aged 50 to 59 in good health and CMV-seropositive.

The V and J genes are TRBV7-9 and TRBJ2-3; 7 bases are a match to TRBD2. Germline V CDR1 and CDR2: SEHNR, FQNEAQ (reference sequence). CDR3 length: 15 residues. Trimming at V came to 5 bases and at J to 7 bases, leaving 12 bases not matched to a gene. CDR3 residues: CASSPGLDYIYTQYF. In DNA, the CDR3 is TGTGCCAGCAGCCCCGGACTAGATTACATTTATACGCAGTATTTT.

The V gene is TRBV10-3, the J gene TRBJ1-4; D is unclear. Germline V gene sequence: CDR1 ENHRY, CDR2 SYGVKD. Trimming stripped 9 bases from V and 7 bases from J, with 12 bases between. There are 12 residues in the CDR3. This CDR3 reads CAISDGGEKLFF. The CDR3 DNA follows: TGTGCCATATCGGACGGAGGTGAAAAACTGTTTTTT.

This clone was picked up a small number of times. This chain joins TRBV6-1 and TRBJ2-5, with no clear D. CDR3 size: 14 residues. Per the germline V gene, CDR1 is MNHNS and CDR2 is SASEGT. With 4 bases removed from V and 0 bases from J, the gap between germline ends came to 9 bases. The DNA for the CDR3 is TGTGCCAGCAGTGCCTCGAGGTACCAAGAGACCCAGTACTTC. Its protein product is CASSASRYQETQYF.

The chain combines TRBV29-1 with TRBJ2-2; TRBD1 agrees at 10 bases. The CDR3 extends over 15 amino acids. Unmatched junction bases numbered 7, after V lost 4 bases and J lost 5 bases. Germline V gene lookup returns CDR1 SQVTM and CDR2 ANQGSEA. The CDR3 sequence: CSVAWDRGSTGELFF. The DNA of the CDR3 is TGCAGCGTTGCATGGGACAGGGGTTCGACCGGGGAGCTGTTTTTT.

The J gene is TRBJ2-5, the V gene TRBV6-1, with D possibly TRBD1 on 6 matching bases. Trimming left V 7 bases short and J 4 bases short, with 19 bases between. Germline V gives CDR1 MNHNS, CDR2 SASEGT. This CDR3 has 15 residues. As DNA, the CDR3 is TGTGCCAGCACCGCCACAGGGATTGGAGGAGAGACCCAGTACTTC. Its translation: CASTATGIGGETQYF.

This chain joins TRBV6-5 and TRBJ1-5; TRBD1 is a possible D gene (5 bases). The CDR3 contains 14 residues. Per germline, CDR1 MNHEY and CDR2 SVGAGI. The V gene lost 6 bases and the J gene lost 3 bases, with 12 bases spanning the gap. The CDR3 coding sequence is TGTGCCAGCAGCCCCCGACAGATCAATCAGCCCCAGCATTTT. The encoded protein is CASSPRQINQPQHF.

This clone was seen just once. V and J are TRBV11-2 and TRBJ2-3, with 12 nucleotides matching TRBD2. The CDR3 length is 16 residues. V lost 5 bases and J lost 6; bases outside the gene matches: 9. The germline V gene encodes CDR1 SGHAT and CDR2 FQNNGV. CDR3 bases: TGTGCCAGCAGCCGTACTAGCGGGGGGTCGGAGGATACGCAGTATTTT. Translating it yields CASSRTSGGSEDTQYF. Full variable domain (rest looked up from reference TRBV11-2 and TRBJ2-3): EAGVAQSPRYKIIEKRQSVAFWCNPISGHATLYWYQQILGQGPKLLIQFQNNGVVDDSQLPKDRFSAERLKGVDSTLKIQPAKLEDSAVYLCASSRTSGGSEDTQYFGPGTRLTVL.

This chain uses TRBV2 with TRBJ1-2; D not certain. CDR1 and CDR2 from the germline V gene are SNHLY and FYNNEI. The CDR3 has 13 amino acids. The V end lost 2 bases, the J end lost 6 bases, and 10 bases lay between the germline ends. The CDR3 sequence is CASSELLGDGYTF. CDR3 DNA: TGTGCCAGCAGTGAATTACTCGGGGATGGCTACACCTTC.

The chain links TRBV18 to TRBJ1-2; D is possibly TRBD1 (6 bases). The germline V and J ends were trimmed by 3 bases and 8 bases, with 16 bases remaining between them. The CDR3 extends over 14 amino acids. The germline V gene has CDR1 KGHSH and CDR2 LQKENI. Written as DNA, the CDR3 is TGTGCCAGCTCACCGGACAGCGGCAGGAGAGGCTACACCTTC. Translated: CASSPDSGRRGYTF.

V is TRBV10-1 and J is TRBJ2-1, with TRBD2 matching 13 bases. Germline V gene lookup returns CDR1 WNHNN and CDR2 SYGVQD (reference sequence). V lost 2 bases, J lost 4 bases, and 11 bases stayed unmatched. This CDR3 comprises 19 residues. CDR3 amino acids: CASSEVRLAGGSEYNEQFF. The CDR3 DNA is TGCGCCAGCAGTGAGGTACGACTAGCGGGGGGTTCTGAATACAATGAGCAGTTCTTC.